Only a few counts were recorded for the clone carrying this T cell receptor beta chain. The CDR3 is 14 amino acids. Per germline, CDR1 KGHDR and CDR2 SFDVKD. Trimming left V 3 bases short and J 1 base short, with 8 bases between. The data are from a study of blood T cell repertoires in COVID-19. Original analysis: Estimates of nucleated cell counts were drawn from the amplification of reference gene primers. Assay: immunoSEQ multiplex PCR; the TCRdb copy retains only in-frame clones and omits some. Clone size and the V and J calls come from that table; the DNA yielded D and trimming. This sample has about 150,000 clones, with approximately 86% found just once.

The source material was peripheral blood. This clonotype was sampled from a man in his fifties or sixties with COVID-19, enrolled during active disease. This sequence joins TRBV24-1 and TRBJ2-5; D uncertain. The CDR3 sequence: CATSDPRGQETQYF. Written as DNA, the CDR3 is TGTGCCACCAGTGATCCCCGCGGCCAAGAGACCCAGTACTTC.